This T cell receptor beta chain was recovered during a study of T cell repertoires in cytomegalovirus infection (dated by TCRdb to the late 2010s). For context, the study as a whole: Alongside well-studied HLA-B-restricted epitopes, the peptide stimulations were aimed at recently identified HLA-C-restricted CMV epitopes, whose presentation resists viral immunomodulation. Donor HLA type was relevant to the analysis, as public TCR beta signatures indicated carriage of CMV infection together with the matching HLA type. Results and caveats for the whole study, not just this receptor: The ex vivo response was dominated by HLA-C-restricted CMV-specific TCR beta clonotypes, and the single most frequent clonotype in two of eight donors was supplied by these HLA-C-restricted clonotypes. Carriers of CMV infection plus the relevant HLA type were discriminated by the cumulative frequency of public TCR beta family members in the study cohort and in an independent roughly 400-donor cohort.

This clonotype has only a few counts. Its cognate antigen has yet to be identified. No base qualities exist here, and no much larger clone lies one base off it. For sequencing, an Illumina HiSeq 1500 was employed. TCRdb redid the processing of the public reads, applying fastp at Q25 and MiXCR, and retained in-frame beta chains. Duplicate CDR3 protein sequences are folded into a single record with the most common DNA and genes. The sample records some 920,000 distinct CDR3 sequences, 30% to 40% of which are singletons. The biggest ten clones account for about an eighth of the sample. The treatment or condition label for this specimen denotes: in vitro stimulation with specific CMV peptide epitopes to enrich CMV-specific T cells. This clonotype was sampled from a human donor in good health (CMV status not recorded). Some clones in this sample may be carry-over from other donors' samples. The starting material was cultured CD8+ T cells from PBMCs, obtained from culture after CMV antigen stimulation.

The encoded CDR3 is CASSLKPREQYF. The DNA reads as follows: TGTGCCAGCAGCTTAAAACCCAGGGAGCAGTACTTC. This receptor chain uses TRBV5-4 and TRBJ2-4; the D gene assignment is perhaps TRBD1 or TRBD2, with each matching 5 bases. V gives up 2 bases and J gives up 13 bases, and the segment between their germline ends measures 13 bases. CDR1 and CDR2, looked up from the germline V gene (reference sequence), are SGHNT and YYREEE. The CDR3 covers 12 residues, taking in both the cysteine and the phenylalanine. Only CDR3 DNA remains: 36 bases, in frame from the first base.